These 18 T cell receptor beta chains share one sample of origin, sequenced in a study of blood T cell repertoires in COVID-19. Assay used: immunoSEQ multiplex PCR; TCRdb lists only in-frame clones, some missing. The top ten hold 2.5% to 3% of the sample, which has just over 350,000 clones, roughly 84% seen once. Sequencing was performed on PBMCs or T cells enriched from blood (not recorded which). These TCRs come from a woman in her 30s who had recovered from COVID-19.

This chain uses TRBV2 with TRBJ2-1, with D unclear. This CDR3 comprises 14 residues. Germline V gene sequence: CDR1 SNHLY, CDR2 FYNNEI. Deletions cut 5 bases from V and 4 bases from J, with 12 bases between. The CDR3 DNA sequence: TGTGCCAGCAGTTTTTCCAGTGTTTACAATGAGCAGTTCTTC. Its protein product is CASSFSSVYNEQFF.

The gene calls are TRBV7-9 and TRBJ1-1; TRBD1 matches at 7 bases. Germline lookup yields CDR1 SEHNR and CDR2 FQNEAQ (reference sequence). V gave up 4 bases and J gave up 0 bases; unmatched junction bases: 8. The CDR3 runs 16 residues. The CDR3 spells CASSSYGTALNTEAFF. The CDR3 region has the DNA TGTGCCAGCAGCTCCTACGGGACAGCGCTGAACACTGAAGCTTTCTTT. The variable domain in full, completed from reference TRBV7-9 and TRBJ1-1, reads DTGVSQNPRHKITKRGQNVTFRCDPISEHNRLYWYRQTLGQGPEFLTYFQNEAQLEKSRLLSDRFSAERPKGSFSTLEIQRTEQGDSAMYLCASSSYGTALNTEAFFGQGTRLTVV.

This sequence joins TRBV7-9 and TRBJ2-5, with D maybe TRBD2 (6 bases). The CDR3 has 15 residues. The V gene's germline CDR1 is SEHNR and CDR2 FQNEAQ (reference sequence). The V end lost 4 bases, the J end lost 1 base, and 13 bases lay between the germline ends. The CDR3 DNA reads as TGTGCCAGCAGCTCAGGTCGCGGGACCCAAGAGACCCAGTACTTC. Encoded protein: CASSSGRGTQETQYF.

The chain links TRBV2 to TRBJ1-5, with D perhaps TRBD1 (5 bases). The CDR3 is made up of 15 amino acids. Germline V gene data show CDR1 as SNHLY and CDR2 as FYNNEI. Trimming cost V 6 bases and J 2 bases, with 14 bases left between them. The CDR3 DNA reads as TGTGCCAGCAGGGAGCAGGGATTGGGCAATCAGCCCCAGCATTTT. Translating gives CASREQGLGNQPQHF.

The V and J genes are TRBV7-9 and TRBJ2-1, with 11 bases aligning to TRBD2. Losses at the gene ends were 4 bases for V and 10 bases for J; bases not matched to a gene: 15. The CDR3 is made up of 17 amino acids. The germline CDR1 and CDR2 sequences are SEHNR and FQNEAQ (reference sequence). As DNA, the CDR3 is TGTGCCAGCAGCTCACAACCCATACGACTAGCGGGGAGAGAGCAGTTCTTC. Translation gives CASSSQPIRLAGREQFF.

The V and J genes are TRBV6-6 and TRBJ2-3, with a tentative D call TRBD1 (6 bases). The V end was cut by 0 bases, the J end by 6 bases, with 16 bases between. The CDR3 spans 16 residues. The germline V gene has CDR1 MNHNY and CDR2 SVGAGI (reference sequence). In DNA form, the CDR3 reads TGTGCCAGCAGTTACTCGACAGGCCCAACGCGGGATACGCAGTATTTT. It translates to CASSYSTGPTRDTQYF.

The CDR3 spells CASSFVSGKLFF. CDR3 DNA sequence: TGTGCCAGCAGCTTCGTTTCAGGGAAACTGTTTTTT. The chain links TRBV7-8 to TRBJ1-4; possible D gene TRBD1, 5 bases. The CDR3 is 12 amino acids. Germline CDR1 and CDR2: SGHVS and FQNEAQ. The V and J ends lost 3 bases and 11 bases respectively, with 10 bases between them.

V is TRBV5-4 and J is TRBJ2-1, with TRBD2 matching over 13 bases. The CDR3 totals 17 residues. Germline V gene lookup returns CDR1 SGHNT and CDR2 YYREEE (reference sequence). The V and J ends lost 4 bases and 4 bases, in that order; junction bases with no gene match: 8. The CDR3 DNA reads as TGTGCCAGCAGCCCGGGGACTAGCGGGATTCTATACAATGAGCAGTTCTTC. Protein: CASSPGTSGILYNEQFF. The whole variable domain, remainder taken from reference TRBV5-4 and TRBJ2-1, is ETGVTQSPTHLIKTRGQQVTLRCSSQSGHNTVSWYQQALGQGPQFIFQYYREEENGRGNFPPRFSGLQFPNYSSELNVNALELDDSALYLCASSPGTSGILYNEQFFGPGTRLTVL.

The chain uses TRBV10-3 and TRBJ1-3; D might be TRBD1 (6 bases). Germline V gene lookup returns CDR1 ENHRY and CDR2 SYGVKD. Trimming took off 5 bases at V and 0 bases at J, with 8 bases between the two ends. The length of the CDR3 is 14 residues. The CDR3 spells CAISSTGSGNTIYF. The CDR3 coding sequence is TGTGCCATCAGTTCGACAGGCTCTGGAAACACCATATATTTT.

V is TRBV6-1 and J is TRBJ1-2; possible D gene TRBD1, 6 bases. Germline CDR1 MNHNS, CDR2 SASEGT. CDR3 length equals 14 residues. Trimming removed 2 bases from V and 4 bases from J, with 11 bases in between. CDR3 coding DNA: TGTGCCAGCAGTGAAAGGCAGGGGCCCTATGGCTACACCTTC. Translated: CASSERQGPYGYTF.

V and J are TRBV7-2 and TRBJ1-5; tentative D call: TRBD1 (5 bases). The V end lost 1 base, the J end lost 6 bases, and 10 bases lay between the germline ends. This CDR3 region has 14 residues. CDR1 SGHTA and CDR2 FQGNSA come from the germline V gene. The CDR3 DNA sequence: TGTGCCAGCAGCTTAGGAGACAGAACTCAGCCCCAGCATTTT. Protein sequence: CASSLGDRTQPQHF.

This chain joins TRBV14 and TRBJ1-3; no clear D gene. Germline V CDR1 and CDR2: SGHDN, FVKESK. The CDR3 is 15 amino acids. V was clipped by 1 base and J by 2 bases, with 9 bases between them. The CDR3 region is CASSQGGVPGNTIYF. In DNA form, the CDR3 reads TGTGCCAGCAGCCAAGGGGGAGTCCCTGGAAACACCATATATTTT.

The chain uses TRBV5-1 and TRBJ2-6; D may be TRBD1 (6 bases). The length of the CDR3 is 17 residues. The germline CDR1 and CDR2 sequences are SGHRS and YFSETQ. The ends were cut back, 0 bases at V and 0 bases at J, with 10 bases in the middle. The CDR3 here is CASSLGGLGSGANVLTF. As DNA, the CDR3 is TGCGCCAGCAGCTTGGGGGGGCTAGGCTCTGGGGCCAACGTCCTGACTTTC.

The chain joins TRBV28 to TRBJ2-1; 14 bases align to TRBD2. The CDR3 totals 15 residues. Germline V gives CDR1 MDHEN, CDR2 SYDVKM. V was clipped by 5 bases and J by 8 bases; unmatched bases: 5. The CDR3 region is CASSHSTSGRDEQFF. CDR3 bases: TGTGCCAGCAGTCACTCGACTAGCGGGAGGGATGAGCAGTTCTTC.

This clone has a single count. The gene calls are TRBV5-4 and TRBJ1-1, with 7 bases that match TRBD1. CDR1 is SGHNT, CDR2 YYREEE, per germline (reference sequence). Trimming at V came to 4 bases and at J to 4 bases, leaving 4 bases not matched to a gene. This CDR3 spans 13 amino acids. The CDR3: CASSNNRGTEAFF. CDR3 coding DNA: TGTGCCAGCAGCAACAACAGGGGCACTGAAGCTTTCTTT.

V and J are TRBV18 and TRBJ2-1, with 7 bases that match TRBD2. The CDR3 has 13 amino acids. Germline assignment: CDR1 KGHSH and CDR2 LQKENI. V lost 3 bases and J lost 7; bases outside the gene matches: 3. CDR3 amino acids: CASSPGLWNEQFF. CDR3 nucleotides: TGTGCCAGCTCACCGGGACTATGGAATGAGCAGTTCTTC.

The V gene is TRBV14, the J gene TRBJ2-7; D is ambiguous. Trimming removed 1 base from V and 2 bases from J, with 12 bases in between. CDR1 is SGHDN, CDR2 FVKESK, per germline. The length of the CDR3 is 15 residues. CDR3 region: CASSQVRNGAYEQYF. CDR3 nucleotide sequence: TGTGCCAGCAGCCAAGTCAGAAACGGAGCCTACGAGCAGTACTTC. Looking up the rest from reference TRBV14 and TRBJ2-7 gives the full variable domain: EAGVTQFPSHSVIEKGQTVTLRCDPISGHDNLYWYRRVMGKEIKFLLHFVKESKQDESGMPNNRFLAERTGGTYSTLKVQPAELEDSGVYFCASSQVRNGAYEQYFGPGTRLTVT.

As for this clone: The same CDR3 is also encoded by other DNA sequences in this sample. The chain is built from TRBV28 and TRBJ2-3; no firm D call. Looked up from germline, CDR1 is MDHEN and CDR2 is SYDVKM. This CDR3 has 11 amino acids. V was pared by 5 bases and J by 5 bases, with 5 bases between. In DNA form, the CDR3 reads TGTGCCAGCAGTCTTAGAGATACGCAGTATTTT. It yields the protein CASSLRDTQYF. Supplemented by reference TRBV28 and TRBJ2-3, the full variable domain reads DVKVTQSSRYLVKRTGEKVFLECVQDMDHENMFWYRQDPGLGLRLIYFSYDVKMKEKGDIPEGYSVSREKKERFSLILESASTNQTSMYLCASSLRDTQYFGPGTRLTVL.